This entry features one T cell receptor beta chain sequence. The data were taken from a study of CD8 T cells in Susac syndrome. The V and J ends lost 7 bases and 5 bases respectively, with 11 bases between them. Germline lookup yields CDR1 SGHAT and CDR2 FQNNGV. The CDR3 sequence is 12 residues long. RNA was extracted with the RNeasy kit, and a quantity of 0.5 to 1 ug was reverse transcribed using random hexamers. TCRdb re-called the immunoSEQ multiplex PCR reads with MiXCR, one entry per CDR3 protein. Of about 83,000 distinct CDR3 sequences in the sample, 96% were seen once. The clonotype comes from a human donor with Susac syndrome. This chain joins TRBV11-2 and TRBJ2-5; tentatively, D is TRBD2 (6 bases). The specimen sequenced was CD8+ T cells from PBMCs. DNA of the CDR3: TGTGCCAGCACCCGGAGGGGCGAGACCCAGTACTTC. The encoded protein is CASTRRGETQYF.